A single sample gave rise to the 3 T cell receptor beta chains below, sequenced in a study of regulatory T cells in long-lasting Graves disease. Sample time point: newly diagnosed GD, antithyroid drugs for less than 3 months. The TCR library was made from RNA that had been extracted from PBMCs in TRIzol. CDR3-region Arm-PCR and iRepertoire HTBI primers produced the TCR beta libraries. In TCRdb, the multiplex PCR reads were re-called with MiXCR into one record per CDR3 protein. The data hold just over 600,000 distinct CDR3 sequences, with about 15% observed a single time. The sample also formed part of further work on T cells in Graves' hyperthyroidism and ophthalmopathy.

The material sequenced was peripheral blood mononuclear cells (PBMCs), taken at new diagnosis, from a patient treated with antithyroid drugs. These receptor sequences come from a woman aged 25 to 39 with Graves disease.

This clonotype came up many times. The chain carries TRBV6-5 and TRBJ2-7; 7 nucleotides line up with TRBD1. The CDR3 runs to 16 residues. Trimming took 0 bases from V and 4 from J; bases not matched to a gene: 9. CDR1 is MNHEY, CDR2 SVGAGI, per germline. The CDR3 sequence is CASSYSITSTGYEQYF. The CDR3 DNA reads as TGTGCCAGCAGTTACTCCATAACCTCGACAGGGTACGAGCAGTACTTC.

This clonotype showed up many times. The CDR3 DNA follows: TGTGCCAGCAGCCGGGTGGTACCCCTCCACTTT. Amino acids: CASSRVVPLHF. The chain links TRBV5-8 to TRBJ1-6; D uncertain. Trimming removed 4 bases at V and 12 bases at J, with 8 bases between. CDR1 SGHTS and CDR2 YDEGEE come from the germline V gene. The CDR3 runs 11 residues. Combining the CDR3 with reference TRBV5-8 and TRBJ1-6 gives the whole variable domain EAGVTQSPTHLIKTRGQQATLRCSPISGHTSVYWYQQALGLGLQFLLWYDEGEERNRGNFPPRFSGRQFPNYSSELNVNALELEDSALYLCASSRVVPLHFGNGTRLTVT.

The chain recombines TRBV19 with TRBJ1-2, with TRBD1 matching 8 bases. Germline V lookup: CDR1 LNHDA, CDR2 SQIVND (reference sequence). This CDR3 is 14 amino acids long. J lost 3 bases, V lost 3 bases, and 3 bases had no gene match. CDR3 coding DNA: TGTGCCAGTAGTATTCAGGGGGCACACTATGGCTACACCTTC. Protein: CASSIQGAHYGYTF.